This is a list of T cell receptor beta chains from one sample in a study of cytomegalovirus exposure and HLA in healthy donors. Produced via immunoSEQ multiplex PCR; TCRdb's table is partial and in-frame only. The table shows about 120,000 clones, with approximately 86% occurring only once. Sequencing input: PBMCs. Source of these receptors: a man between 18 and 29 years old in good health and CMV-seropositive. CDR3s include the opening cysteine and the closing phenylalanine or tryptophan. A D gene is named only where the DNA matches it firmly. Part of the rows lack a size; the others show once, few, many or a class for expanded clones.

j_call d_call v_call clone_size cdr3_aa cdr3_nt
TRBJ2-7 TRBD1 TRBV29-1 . CSVTRTGSHEQYF TGCAGCGTTACCCGGACAGGGTCGCACGAGCAGTACTTC
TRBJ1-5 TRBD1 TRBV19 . CASRQGASQPQHF TGTGCCAGTAGACAGGGGGCCAGTCAGCCCCAGCATTTT
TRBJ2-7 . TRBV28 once CASSLAGTQTYEQYF TGTGCCAGCAGTCTCGCCGGGACACAGACCTACGAGCAGTACTTC
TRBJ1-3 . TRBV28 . CASSLSGGNTIYF TGTGCCAGCAGCTTATCCGGGGGAAACACCATATATTTT
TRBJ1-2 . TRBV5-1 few CASSLAGTGIDGYTF TGCGCCAGCAGCTTGGCCGGCACAGGGATCGATGGCTACACCTTC
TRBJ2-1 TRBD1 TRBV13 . CASSTRTGTVYNEQFF TGTGCCAGCAGCACTAGAACCGGGACAGTTTACAATGAGCAGTTCTTC
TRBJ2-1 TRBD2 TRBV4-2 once CASSDSGGAGPYNEQFF TGTGCCAGCAGCGATAGCGGGGGGGCCGGGCCCTACAATGAGCAGTTCTTC
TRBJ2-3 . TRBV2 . CASRVGTDTQYF TGTGCCAGCAGGGTCGGGACAGATACGCAGTATTTT
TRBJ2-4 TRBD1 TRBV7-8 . CASSLGSGGAGNIQYF TGTGCCAGCAGCTTAGGGTCAGGGGGCGCGGGGAACATTCAGTACTTC
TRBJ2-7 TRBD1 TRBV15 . CATSRGGQGYEQYF TGTGCCACCAGCAGAGGCGGACAGGGCTACGAGCAGTACTTC